This TCR beta chain stems from a study of blood T cell repertoires in COVID-19. Study-wide context: From the United States, Italy and Spain came samples of acute and convalescent COVID-19. T cells, B-cell-depleted T cells, or PBMCs supplied cDNA or gDNA.

Measured with immunoSEQ multiplex PCR; TCRdb has only the in-frame clones, and not every one. The sample has around 170,000 clones; around four fifths are singletons. This CDR3 region has 14 residues. V lost 2 bases, J lost 4 bases, and 11 bases lay in between. The germline gives CDR1 SGHTA, CDR2 FQGNSA. Which cohort a participant joined came from the clinical history participants gave. The chain combines TRBV7-2 with TRBJ1-1, with D perhaps matching TRBD1 (6 bases). The TCR originated in a woman aged 45 to 65 who had recovered from COVID-19. Material for sequencing was PBMCs or T cells enriched from blood (not recorded which). The CDR3 is CASSLSRGLTEAFF. The DNA of the CDR3 is TGTGCCAGCAGCTTATCCAGGGGCCTCACTGAAGCTTTCTTT.